These 8 T cell receptor beta chains share one sample of origin, sequenced in a study of blood T cell repertoires in COVID-19. Assay used: immunoSEQ multiplex PCR; TCRdb lists only in-frame clones, some missing. The top ten hold 2.4% of the sample, which has 150,000 to 190,000 clones, about 85% seen once. Source material: peripheral blood. These receptors all come from a woman aged 70-85 years with acute or convalescent COVID-19.

V and J are TRBV5-1 and TRBJ2-2, with TRBD2 matching 11 bases. This CDR3 contains 14 residues. After removal of 2 bases from V and 6 bases from J, the junction contained 0 bases not matched to a gene. Looked up from germline, CDR1 is SGHRS and CDR2 is YFSETQ. The CDR3 region has the DNA TGCGCCAGCAGCTTTAGCGGGGGGGCCGGGGAGCTGTTTTTT. Translated, it gives CASSFSGGAGELFF.

The rearrangement uses TRBV24-1 and TRBJ1-6; D is undetermined. V was clipped by 2 bases and J by 7 bases, with 11 bases between them. This CDR3 is built from 15 residues. From germline, CDR1 is KGHDR and CDR2 SFDVKD. CDR3 amino acids: CATSDSTRLNSPLHF. The CDR3 DNA sequence: TGTGCCACCAGTGATTCAACGAGGTTGAATTCACCCCTCCACTTT.

The chain employs TRBV5-1 and TRBJ1-2; D possibly corresponds to TRBD1 (6 bases). The germline CDR1 and CDR2 sequences are SGHRS and YFSETQ. The V and J ends lost 5 bases and 2 bases respectively, with 19 bases between them. This CDR3 is built from 16 residues. CDR3 protein: CASRSQQGNGNYGYTF. The CDR3 nucleotides read TGCGCCAGCAGATCACAACAGGGCAACGGGAACTATGGCTACACCTTC.

The chain links TRBV7-9 to TRBJ2-7; weak D call: TRBD1 (6 bases). V lost 5 bases and J lost 6, with 17 bases in between. The CDR3 sequence is 14 residues long. The germline V gene encodes CDR1 SEHNR and CDR2 FQNEAQ (reference sequence). CDR3 in DNA: TGTGCCAGCAGCAACGCAGGGGTACGGGGCGAGCAGTACTTC. It codes for CASSNAGVRGEQYF.

This chain connects TRBV5-3 to TRBJ1-5; 7 nucleotides align to TRBD1. TRBV5-3 is labeled an ORF, and its function is uncertain. The CDR3 totals 15 residues. V lost 9 bases, J lost 4 bases, and 13 bases stayed unmatched. The CDR3 here is CAITGVTGINQPQHF. Here the CDR3 DNA reads TGTGCCATAACAGGGGTTACAGGAATAAATCAGCCCCAGCATTTT.

The chain combines TRBV7-9 with TRBJ1-2; TRBD1 is a possible D gene (6 bases). The germline V gene has CDR1 SEHNR and CDR2 FQNEAQ (reference sequence). The V end was cut by 2 bases, the J end by 2 bases, with 12 bases between. The CDR3 contains 15 residues. CDR3 amino acids: CASSLPGQSNYGYTF. For the CDR3, the DNA is TGTGCCAGCAGCTTACCCGGACAGAGCAACTATGGCTACACCTTC. Full variable domain (remainder filled in from reference TRBV7-9 and TRBJ1-2): DTGVSQNPRHKITKRGQNVTFRCDPISEHNRLYWYRQTLGQGPEFLTYFQNEAQLEKSRLLSDRFSAERPKGSFSTLEIQRTEQGDSAMYLCASSLPGQSNYGYTFGSGTRLTVV.

This chain joins TRBV27 and TRBJ2-3, with TRBD1 as a possible D gene (5 bases). Germline-derived CDR1 and CDR2 are MNHEY and SMNVEV (reference sequence). The germline V and J ends were trimmed by 6 bases and 2 bases, with 18 bases remaining between them. The length of the CDR3 is 16 residues. The DNA for the CDR3 is TGTGCCAGCAGGGTTTACCCGGACACCCCCACAGATACGCAGTATTTT. Translated, it gives CASRVYPDTPTDTQYF.

V is TRBV18 and J is TRBJ2-3; tentatively, D is TRBD1 (6 bases). Trimming stripped 1 base from V and 4 bases from J, with 6 bases between. The CDR3 is 13 amino acids. CDR1 KGHSH and CDR2 LQKENI come from the germline V gene. CDR3 DNA sequence: TGTGCCAGCTCACCACAGGGGGCAGATACGCAGTATTTT. Translating it yields CASSPQGADTQYF.